Following are 27 T cell receptor beta chains from one sample sequenced in a study of blood T cell repertoires in COVID-19. Generated by immunoSEQ multiplex PCR, the TCRdb table keeps only in-frame clones and is missing some. The sample shows about 180,000 clones, approximately 80% of them seen only once. The sequenced sample consisted of PBMCs or T cells enriched from blood (not recorded which). These receptors were obtained from a man in his fifties who had recovered from COVID-19.

This chain links TRBV9 with TRBJ2-1; D is possibly TRBD1 (5 bases). V was cut by 0 bases and J by 9 bases, with 19 bases left in between. This CDR3 spans 16 amino acids. Germline loops: CDR1 SGDLS, CDR2 YYNGEE. The CDR3 DNA reads as TGTGCCAGCAGCGTAGTACCCGACAGAGGACGATTTGAGCAGTTCTTC. Its translation: CASSVVPDRGRFEQFF.

This clone appeared once. The chain recombines TRBV3-1 (or the pseudogene TRBV3-2) with TRBJ1-2; 10 nucleotides match TRBD1. Germline values: CDR1 LGHDT, CDR2 YNNKEL (reference sequence). The CDR3 extends over 16 amino acids. V was pared by 2 bases and J by 3 bases, with 6 bases of the junction left unmatched. The CDR3 DNA reads TGTGCCAGCAGCCAAAGACCGGGACAGGGGCACTATGGCTACACCTTC. Protein sequence: CASSQRPGQGHYGYTF.

The chain is built from TRBV5-4 and TRBJ1-2; TRBD1 matches at 7 bases. Trimming removed 6 bases from V and 4 bases from J; junction bases left unmatched: 9. Per germline, CDR1 SGHNT and CDR2 YYREEE (reference sequence). There are 14 residues in the CDR3. The CDR3 DNA is TGTGCCAGCATCAACGCCGGGGACAGCTATGGCTACACCTTC. Protein: CASINAGDSYGYTF.

V gene TRBV6-5 combines with J gene TRBJ1-1; D is uncertain. CDR3 length: 14 residues. Germline CDR1 reads MNHEY; CDR2 reads SVGAGI. V was trimmed by 2 bases and J by 1 base, leaving 8 bases between them. The CDR3 nucleotides are TGTGCCAGCAGTTACAGAGCTCGGAACACTGAAGCTTTCTTT. Protein: CASSYRARNTEAFF.

This chain uses TRBV4-1 with TRBJ2-3; D is perhaps TRBD2 (6 bases). This CDR3 is 16 amino acids long. Trimming left V 6 bases short and J 0 bases short, with 16 bases between. The germline V gene encodes CDR1 MGHRA and CDR2 YSYEKL. This chain's CDR3 is CASRPRAGSSTDTQYF. CDR3 bases: TGCGCCAGCAGGCCCCGAGCGGGTTCCAGCACAGATACGCAGTATTTT.

The gene calls are TRBV5-1 and TRBJ2-3, with a weak D call TRBD1 (5 bases). Germline CDR1 reads SGHRS; CDR2 reads YFSETQ. Trimming stripped 7 bases from V and 0 bases from J, with 18 bases between. This CDR3 has 16 residues. CDR3 loop: CASRTDRASSTDTQYF. CDR3 nucleotides: TGCGCCAGCCGAACCGACAGAGCATCTAGCACAGATACGCAGTATTTT.

The CDR3 DNA follows: TGTGCCAGCAGCGTAGAGCGGTACAATGAGCAGTTCTTC. Protein: CASSVERYNEQFF. The V call is TRBV9, the J call TRBJ2-1; maybe TRBD2 (5 bases). CDR1 is SGDLS, CDR2 YYNGEE, per germline. The V end was cut by 0 bases, the J end by 4 bases, with 5 bases between. CDR3 length: 13 residues.

In this sample, this clone turned up many times. This rearrangement joins TRBV6-5 to TRBJ1-6, with 9 bases that match TRBD1. CDR3 size: 15 residues. Germline assignment: CDR1 MNHEY and CDR2 SVGAGI. The junction had 1 base not matched to a gene; V was cut back by 0 bases and J by 7 bases. For the CDR3, the DNA is TGTGCCAGCAGTTACTCGGGGACAGGGAATTCACCCCTCCACTTT. Protein product: CASSYSGTGNSPLHF.

The chain employs TRBV6-5 and TRBJ1-2; 10 bases agree with TRBD1. This CDR3 comprises 14 residues. After removal of 6 bases from V and 2 bases from J, the junction contained 3 bases not matched to a gene. CDR1 and CDR2 (germline): MNHEY, SVGAGI. The CDR3 loop reads CASRPGQGNYGYTF. The DNA for the CDR3 is TGTGCCAGCAGGCCGGGACAGGGGAACTATGGCTACACCTTC.

This chain joins TRBV7-9 and TRBJ1-5; a weak D match, TRBD1 (6 bases). Germline V gives CDR1 SEHNR, CDR2 FQNEAQ (reference sequence). V lost 0 bases and J 7 bases, leaving 13 bases between the germline ends. The CDR3 length is 15 residues. CDR3 coding DNA: TGTGCCAGCAGCTTAGCCCAGGGCAGGGGCCAGCCCCAGCATTTT. Amino acid sequence: CASSLAQGRGQPQHF. Full variable domain (outside the CDR3, taken from reference TRBV7-9 and TRBJ1-5): DTGVSQNPRHKITKRGQNVTFRCDPISEHNRLYWYRQTLGQGPEFLTYFQNEAQLEKSRLLSDRFSAERPKGSFSTLEIQRTEQGDSAMYLCASSLAQGRGQPQHFGDGTRLSIL.

The chain uses TRBV5-4 and TRBJ1-1; TRBD1 agrees at 7 bases. Germline lookup yields CDR1 SGHNT and CDR2 YYREEE (reference sequence). The CDR3 runs 17 residues. Trimming cost V 0 bases and J 5 bases; bases outside gene matches: 13. The CDR3 reads CASSLALLTGVDTEAFF. For the CDR3, the DNA is TGTGCCAGCAGCTTGGCCCTCCTTACAGGGGTAGATACTGAAGCTTTCTTT. The full variable domain, in which reference TRBV5-4 and TRBJ1-1 provide the parts outside the CDR3, is ETGVTQSPTHLIKTRGQQVTLRCSSQSGHNTVSWYQQALGQGPQFIFQYYREEENGRGNFPPRFSGLQFPNYSSELNVNALELDDSALYLCASSLALLTGVDTEAFFGQGTRLTVV.

The V and J genes are TRBV30 and TRBJ1-6; TRBD1 matches 7 bases. Germline lookup yields CDR1 GTSNPN and CDR2 SVGIG (reference sequence). CDR3 length: 13 amino acids. With V trimmed by 5 bases and J by 10 bases, 8 bases remained unmatched. Here the CDR3 reads CAWVQGGLSPLHF. Here the CDR3 DNA reads TGTGCCTGGGTTCAGGGGGGTTTGTCACCCCTCCACTTT.

This chain uses TRBV3-1 (or the pseudogene TRBV3-2) with TRBJ2-7; TRBD1 agrees at 8 bases. V lost 5 bases and J lost 5; bases outside the gene matches: 14. Germline values: CDR1 LGHDT, CDR2 YNNKEL (reference sequence). The CDR3 runs 16 residues. CDR3 region: CASSEPTGTGRHEQYF. Written as DNA, the CDR3 is TGTGCCAGCAGCGAACCCACCGGGACAGGTCGACACGAGCAGTACTTC.

The chain has TRBV3-1 (or the pseudogene TRBV3-2) and TRBJ1-5, with D unclear. Per germline, CDR1 LGHDT and CDR2 YNNKEL (reference sequence). CDR3 length: 15 residues. V dropped 4 bases and J dropped 1 base, with 11 bases sitting between them. The CDR3 is CASSPHGKSNQPQHF. CDR3 in DNA: TGTGCCAGCAGCCCCCACGGGAAGAGCAATCAGCCCCAGCATTTT.

V gene TRBV19 combines with J gene TRBJ2-6, with 7 positions matching TRBD1. Per germline, CDR1 LNHDA and CDR2 SQIVND (reference sequence). V lost 6 bases, J lost 2 bases, and 7 bases stayed unmatched. The CDR3 has 16 amino acids. CDR3 loop: CASRRTGQAGANVLTF. DNA of the CDR3: TGTGCCAGTAGGCGGACAGGTCAGGCTGGGGCCAACGTCCTGACTTTC.

This chain uses TRBV2 with TRBJ2-4; 10 bases match TRBD1. This CDR3 has 16 amino acids. Looked up from germline, CDR1 is SNHLY and CDR2 is FYNNEI. V dropped 4 bases and J dropped 3; count of bases not matched to a gene: 6. The CDR3, as DNA: TGTGCCAGCAGTGTAGACAGGGGGCAGGGCAAAAACATTCAGTACTTC. This sequence encodes CASSVDRGQGKNIQYF.

The CDR3 region has the DNA TGTGCCAGCGGCGGGCAGACGAACACTGAAGCTTTCTTT. Its protein is CASGGQTNTEAFF. The rearrangement links TRBV19 to TRBJ1-1, with D uncertain. Per the germline V gene, CDR1 is LNHDA and CDR2 is SQIVND (reference sequence). V was shortened by 9 bases and J by 1 base, with 12 bases between the two germline ends. This CDR3 is 13 amino acids long.

The gene calls are TRBV7-9 and TRBJ1-5, with 7 positions matching TRBD1. V trimming: 7 bases; J trimming: 2 bases; junction bases outside the gene matches: 2. This CDR3 contains 13 residues. Germline V gene data show CDR1 as SEHNR and CDR2 as FQNEAQ (reference sequence). The DNA of the CDR3 is TGTGCCAGCACGGGGACAGGCAATCAGCCCCAGCATTTT. This codes for CASTGTGNQPQHF.

The rearrangement uses TRBV6-5 and TRBJ1-6, with 10 bases matching TRBD1. Looked up from germline, CDR1 is MNHEY and CDR2 is SVGAGI. The junction had 7 bases not matched to a gene; V was cut back by 7 bases and J by 7 bases. This CDR3 is 15 amino acids long. The CDR3 sequence: CASTRDRGKNSPLHF. CDR3 bases: TGTGCCAGCACCCGGGACAGGGGAAAGAATTCACCCCTCCACTTT.

The chain employs TRBV28 and TRBJ1-2, with D perhaps matching TRBD1 (6 bases). Trimming pared 6 bases from V and 3 bases from J, leaving 11 bases between. From germline, CDR1 is MDHEN and CDR2 SYDVKM. This CDR3 contains 13 residues. CDR3 protein: CASSVQGYYGYTF. CDR3 bases: TGTGCCAGCAGCGTACAGGGCTACTATGGCTACACCTTC.

The chain has TRBV12-3 or TRBV12-4 and TRBJ1-2; D remains ambiguous. V shed 8 bases and J shed 5 bases, with 15 bases lying between them. The CDR3 contains 13 residues. CDR3 sequence (DNA): TGTGCCAGCTTGTACTGGGGAGGGTATGGCTACACCTTC. Protein sequence: CASLYWGGYGYTF.

V and J are TRBV10-1 and TRBJ1-1; TRBD1 aligns across 8 bases. This CDR3 comprises 16 residues. Trimming took 3 bases from V and 7 from J; bases not matched to a gene: 13. Germline V gene lookup returns CDR1 WNHNN and CDR2 SYGVQD (reference sequence). CDR3 region: CASSDVRLTGDDEAFF. The DNA for the CDR3 is TGCGCCAGCAGTGACGTCCGCCTGACAGGGGATGATGAAGCTTTCTTT.

The chain employs TRBV6-1 and TRBJ1-2; D possibly corresponds to TRBD1 (5 bases). This CDR3 region has 16 residues. The V end lost 3 bases, the J end lost 3 bases, and 17 bases lay between the germline ends. CDR1 is MNHNS, CDR2 SASEGT, per germline. CDR3: CASSDPDSLRDYGYTF. As DNA, the CDR3 is TGTGCCAGCAGTGACCCTGACAGCCTCAGAGACTATGGCTACACCTTC.

The chain employs TRBV5-8 and TRBJ1-1; no reliable D call. V was cut by 5 bases and J by 1 base, with 12 bases left in between. This CDR3 has 14 amino acids. Germline values: CDR1 SGHTS, CDR2 YDEGEE. The CDR3 loop is CASRFTGGNTEAFF. The CDR3 nucleotides are TGTGCCAGCAGATTTACGGGAGGGAACACTGAAGCTTTCTTT.

V is TRBV7-9 and J is TRBJ2-7; TRBD1 aligns across 9 bases. V gave up 2 bases and J gave up 7 bases; unmatched junction bases: 3. Germline lookup yields CDR1 SEHNR and CDR2 FQNEAQ (reference sequence). The CDR3 has 13 residues. CDR3 bases: TGTGCCAGCAGCTTAACAGGGACAGGGGAGCAGTACTTC. It is translated as CASSLTGTGEQYF.

V is TRBV30 and J is TRBJ1-2; possible D gene TRBD1, 6 bases. CDR3 size: 13 residues. V was pared by 3 bases and J by 2 bases, with 10 bases between. Germline V gene sequence: CDR1 GTSNPN, CDR2 SVGIG (reference sequence). This chain's CDR3 is CAWRMDSNYGYTF. DNA for the CDR3: TGTGCCTGGAGGATGGACAGCAACTATGGCTACACCTTC.

This sequence joins TRBV4-1 and TRBJ1-1; 7 positions match TRBD1. Per germline, CDR1 MGHRA and CDR2 YSYEKL. The CDR3 runs to 14 residues. Trimming cost V 4 bases and J 5 bases; bases outside gene matches: 7. The CDR3 nucleotides are TGCGCCAGCAGCCTGCCGGGACAGTCGACTGAAGCTTTCTTT. Encoded protein: CASSLPGQSTEAFF.